A selection of T cell receptor beta chains follows, all from one sample in a study of T cells after posttransplantation cyclophosphamide. Profiled with immunoSEQ multiplex PCR; TCRdb holds only in-frame clones, not every one. The specimen has 12,000 or so clones, none found just once. Sequencing used PBMCs, obtained after allogeneic stem cell transplant with posttransplant cyclophosphamide. The receptors here all came from a female patient between 35 and 55 years old who received an allogeneic stem cell transplant from a related donor, was CMV-positive, and had acute GVHD only. Part of the T cell pool may stem from the graft donor. Each CDR3 is given with its conserved first and last residue. D genes are given only for firm matches. Only some rows state a clone size, as once, few, many or a class for expanded clones.

D: TRBD1
size: many
V: TRBV11-3
J: TRBJ1-3
CDR3: CASSPGQGPGNTIYF
DNA: TGTGCCAGCAGCCCCGGACAGGGGCCAGGAAACACCATATATTTT

D: TRBD2
size: many
V: TRBV27
J: TRBJ2-2
CDR3: CASSWLAGVHGELFF
DNA: TGTGCCAGCAGTTGGCTAGCGGGAGTCCACGGGGAGCTGTTTTTT

D: NA
size: many
V: TRBV7-9
J: TRBJ1-4
CDR3: CASSPRVGEKLFF
DNA: TGTGCCAGCAGCCCGAGGGTTGGTGAAAAACTGTTTTTT

D: TRBD2
size: many
V: TRBV5-1
J: TRBJ2-2
CDR3: CASSVGLAGGLGNTGELFF
DNA: TGCGCCAGCAGCGTAGGTCTAGCGGGAGGATTGGGGAACACCGGGGAGCTGTTTTTT

D: NA
size: many
V: TRBV4-2
J: TRBJ2-2
CDR3: CASSPNPGTNTGELFF
DNA: TGTGCCAGCAGCCCTAACCCGGGGACGAACACCGGGGAGCTGTTTTTT

D: TRBD1
size: many
V: TRBV5-6
J: TRBJ1-4
CDR3: CASSLDRGLYEKLFF
DNA: TGTGCCAGCAGCCTCGACAGGGGACTCTATGAAAAACTGTTTTTT

D: NA
size: many
V: TRBV6-5
J: TRBJ2-2
CDR3: CASSYSEAQAGELFF
DNA: TGTGCCAGCAGTTACTCAGAAGCTCAGGCCGGGGAGCTGTTTTTT

D: TRBD2
size: many
V: TRBV11-2
J: TRBJ2-5
CDR3: CASSLDRGGSLETQYF
DNA: TGTGCCAGCAGCTTAGATCGCGGCGGGAGCTTGGAGACCCAGTACTTC

D: TRBD2
size: many
V: TRBV6-5
J: TRBJ2-1
CDR3: CASSREGSSYNEQFF
DNA: TGTGCCAGCTCGAGGGAGGGGAGCTCCTACAATGAGCAGTTCTTC

D: NA
size: many
V: TRBV11-3
J: TRBJ2-5
CDR3: CASARQQETQYF
DNA: TGTGCCAGCGCGAGGCAGCAGGAGACCCAGTACTTC

D: TRBD1
size: few
V: TRBV27
J: TRBJ2-3
CDR3: CASTKTGVGDTQYF
DNA: TGTGCCAGCACTAAGACAGGGGTGGGAGATACGCAGTATTTT

D: NA
size: many
V: TRBV2
J: TRBJ1-1
CDR3: CASGREVTEAFF
DNA: TGTGCCAGTGGGAGGGAGGTCACTGAAGCTTTCTTT

D: NA
size: many
V: TRBV10-2
J: TRBJ1-1
CDR3: CASSDQVNTEAFF
DNA: TGCGCCAGCAGTGATCAGGTGAACACTGAAGCTTTCTTT

D: TRBD2
size: few
V: TRBV11-3
J: TRBJ2-5
CDR3: CASSLREDPKETQYF
DNA: TGTGCCAGCAGCTTACGGGAGGATCCTAAAGAGACCCAGTACTTC

D: NA
size: many
V: TRBV12-5
J: TRBJ1-2
CDR3: CASGPGGGYTF
DNA: TGTGCTAGTGGTCCGGGGGGTGGCTACACCTTC

D: NA
size: many
V: TRBV6-5
J: TRBJ2-1
CDR3: CASSTGTPRQFF
DNA: TGTGCCAGCAGTACCGGGACACCTAGGCAGTTCTTC

D: TRBD2
size: NA
V: TRBV5-1
J: TRBJ2-1
CDR3: CASSLALAGEGSYNEQFF
DNA: TGCGCCAGCAGCTTAGCTCTAGCGGGGGAAGGATCCTACAATGAGCAGTTCTTC

D: TRBD1
size: many
V: TRBV29-1
J: TRBJ2-3
CDR3: CSTGQVTDTQYF
DNA: TGCAGCACCGGACAGGTGACAGATACGCAGTATTTT

D: NA
size: many
V: TRBV2
J: TRBJ2-7
CDR3: CASSDYSPMSEDEQYF
DNA: TGTGCCAGCAGTGATTATTCCCCTATGAGTGAGGACGAGCAGTACTTC

D: TRBD1
size: many
V: TRBV19
J: TRBJ1-6
CDR3: CASRSTGGIYNSPLHF
DNA: TGTGCCAGTAGATCTACAGGGGGTATCTATAATTCACCCCTCCACTTT

D: TRBD2
size: few
V: TRBV4-1
J: TRBJ2-3
CDR3: CASSQEMTSGYTDTQYF
DNA: TGCGCCAGCAGCCAAGAGATGACTAGCGGATACACAGATACGCAGTATTTT

D: TRBD1
size: many
V: TRBV2
J: TRBJ2-7
CDR3: CASLKVVGQGGYEQYF
DNA: TGTGCCAGCCTAAAGGTGGTCGGACAGGGCGGATACGAGCAGTACTTC

D: NA
size: many
V: TRBV19
J: TRBJ1-3
CDR3: CASKPISSGNTIYF
DNA: TGTGCCAGTAAACCCATTAGCTCTGGAAACACCATATATTTT

D: NA
size: few
V: TRBV6-5
J: TRBJ1-2
CDR3: CASTEVSSNYGYTF
DNA: TGTGCCAGCACGGAGGTCTCCTCTAACTATGGCTACACCTTC

D: TRBD2
size: few
V: TRBV7-9
J: TRBJ2-1
CDR3: CASSPPGLVDNEQFF
DNA: TGTGCCAGCAGCCCGCCGGGACTAGTTGACAATGAGCAGTTCTTC

D: NA
size: many
V: TRBV10-3
J: TRBJ1-2
CDR3: CAISEPGGYTF
DNA: TGTGCCATCAGTGAACCGGGTGGCTACACCTTC

D: TRBD2
size: few
V: TRBV9
J: TRBJ2-5
CDR3: CASSVRASGFSQGTQYF
DNA: TGTGCCAGCAGCGTAAGGGCTAGCGGTTTTTCCCAAGGGACCCAGTACTTC

D: TRBD1
size: few
V: TRBV5-6
J: TRBJ2-5
CDR3: CASSPPGQGTQYF
DNA: TGTGCCAGCAGCCCCCCGGGACAGGGAACCCAGTACTTC

D: TRBD2
size: many
V: TRBV5-4
J: TRBJ2-5
CDR3: CASSFLAGGRETQYF
DNA: TGTGCCAGCAGCTTCCTAGCGGGGGGGCGGGAGACCCAGTACTTC

D: TRBD2
size: many
V: TRBV29-1
J: TRBJ2-1
CDR3: CSVGGQRERQYNEQFF
DNA: TGCAGCGTTGGGGGTCAGCGGGAGAGACAGTACAATGAGCAGTTCTTC

D: NA
size: many
V: TRBV11-3
J: TRBJ1-3
CDR3: CASSSGSGNTIYF
DNA: TGTGCCAGCAGTTCGGGCTCTGGAAACACCATATATTTT

D: TRBD2
size: many
V: TRBV6-5
J: TRBJ2-3
CDR3: CASSYSSSGPSDTQYF
DNA: TGTGCCAGCAGTTACTCGAGTAGCGGGCCTTCGGATACGCAGTATTTT

D: NA
size: NA
V: TRBV2
J: TRBJ2-7
CDR3: CASSERGGTYEQYF
DNA: TGTGCCAGCAGTGAGCGCGGGGGCACCTACGAGCAGTACTTC

D: TRBD1
size: many
V: TRBV5-1
J: TRBJ1-2
CDR3: CASSKTGKSYYGYTF
DNA: TGCGCCAGCAGCAAGACAGGGAAGTCTTACTATGGCTACACCTTC

D: TRBD1
size: many
V: TRBV5-1
J: TRBJ1-4
CDR3: CASSAGQGKEKLFF
DNA: TGCGCCAGCAGCGCCGGACAGGGGAAGGAAAAACTGTTTTTT

D: NA
size: many
V: TRBV19
J: TRBJ2-5
CDR3: CASSGRDIGGETQYF
DNA: TGTGCCAGTAGTGGCCGGGACATAGGTGGGGAGACCCAGTACTTC

D: NA
size: few
V: TRBV2
J: TRBJ2-5
CDR3: CASTRSGEQETQYF
DNA: TGTGCCAGCACAAGATCCGGAGAACAAGAGACCCAGTACTTC

D: NA
size: many
V: TRBV7-9
J: TRBJ2-5
CDR3: CASSFGGNQETQYF
DNA: TGTGCCAGCAGCTTCGGGGGTAACCAAGAGACCCAGTACTTC

D: TRBD2
size: many
V: TRBV5-1
J: TRBJ2-1
CDR3: CASSQLAGSYNEQFF
DNA: TGCGCCAGCAGTCAGTTAGCGGGATCCTACAATGAGCAGTTCTTC

D: TRBD1
size: many
V: TRBV18
J: TRBJ2-5
CDR3: CASSPPSGGETQYF
DNA: TGTGCCAGCTCACCACCGTCAGGGGGAGAGACCCAGTACTTC

D: NA
size: NA
V: TRBV5-1
J: TRBJ2-1
CDR3: CASSFNGADNEQFF
DNA: TGCGCCAGCAGCTTCAACGGAGCCGACAATGAGCAGTTCTTC

D: NA
size: few
V: TRBV11-2
J: TRBJ1-2
CDR3: CASGLVSGAGYGYTF
DNA: TGTGCCAGCGGCTTAGTTTCAGGGGCCGGGTATGGCTACACCTTC